A selection of T cell receptor beta chains follows, all from one sample in a study of technical replicates of blood from a few donors. Data came from immunoSEQ multiplex PCR; TCRdb stores just in-frame clones and leaves some out. The sample holds 65,000 to 85,000 clones, about 92% seen once. Sequencing was done on a sample of T cells isolated from PBMCs. The receptors come from a human donor in good health. Each CDR3 is given with its conserved first and last residue.

v_gene	j_gene	CDR3aa
TRBV7-2	TRBJ1-5	CASSLAGQGNQPQHF
TRBV4-1	TRBJ2-1	CASSQKLAGPMGNEQFF
TRBV5-1	TRBJ1-4	CASTRDGTTNEKLFF
TRBV6-6	TRBJ1-2	CASTPGGGYGYTF
TRBV7-8	TRBJ1-1	CASSARTGAYEAFF
TRBV7-3	TRBJ2-1	CASSLTGVEQFF
TRBV5-1	TRBJ2-3	CASSLAASGSTRTDTQYF
TRBV9	TRBJ2-7	CASSVEGGGFYEQYF
TRBV29-1	TRBJ2-1	CSVYSGSGGNEQFF
TRBV4-1	TRBJ2-1	CASSHDLRTSETSQFF
TRBV10-1	TRBJ2-2	CASSEVTRTGELFF
TRBV2	TRBJ2-1	CASSRTSGRFLANEQFF
TRBV28	TRBJ1-5	CASSFSNQPQHF
TRBV28	TRBJ1-5	CASLWEGTQHF
TRBV5-1	TRBJ2-7	CASSLGQGRRKYEQYF
TRBV5-1	TRBJ1-4	CASSKMGQGVEKLFF
TRBV9	TRBJ2-7	CASSAGTGETYEQYF
TRBV19	TRBJ2-3	CASSIDNWGQGTDTQYF
TRBV7-2	TRBJ1-4	CASSPRGAGEKLFF
TRBV10-3	TRBJ1-1	CAIRGTGDNTEAFF
TRBV7-9	TRBJ2-3	CASSLGPGLAGVLTDTQYF
TRBV19	TRBJ2-1	CASSIDRGLAGYNEQFF
TRBV18	TRBJ1-3	CASSRAPPGQTSGNTIYF
TRBV13	TRBJ1-5	CASSSGGQPQHF
TRBV28	TRBJ2-7	CASRLPGLAAYEQYF
TRBV5-6	TRBJ2-4	CASSLATSGRAYF
TRBV5-1	TRBJ1-2	CASRSRRTASNYGYTF